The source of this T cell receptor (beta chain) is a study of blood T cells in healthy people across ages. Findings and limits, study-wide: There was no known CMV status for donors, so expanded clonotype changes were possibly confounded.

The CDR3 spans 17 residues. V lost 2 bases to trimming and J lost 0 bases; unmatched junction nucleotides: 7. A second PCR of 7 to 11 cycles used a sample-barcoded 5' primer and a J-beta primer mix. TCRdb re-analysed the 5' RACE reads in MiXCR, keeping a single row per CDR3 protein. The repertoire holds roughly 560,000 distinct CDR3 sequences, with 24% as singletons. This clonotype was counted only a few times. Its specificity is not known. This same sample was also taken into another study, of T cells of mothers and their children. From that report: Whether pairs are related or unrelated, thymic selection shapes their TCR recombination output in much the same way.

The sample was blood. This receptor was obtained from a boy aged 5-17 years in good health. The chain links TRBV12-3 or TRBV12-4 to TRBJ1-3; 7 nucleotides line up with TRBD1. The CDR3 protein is CASSLREGTDSGNTIYF. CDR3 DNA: TGTGCCAGCAGTTTAAGGGAAGGGACAGACTCTGGAAACACCATATATTTT.